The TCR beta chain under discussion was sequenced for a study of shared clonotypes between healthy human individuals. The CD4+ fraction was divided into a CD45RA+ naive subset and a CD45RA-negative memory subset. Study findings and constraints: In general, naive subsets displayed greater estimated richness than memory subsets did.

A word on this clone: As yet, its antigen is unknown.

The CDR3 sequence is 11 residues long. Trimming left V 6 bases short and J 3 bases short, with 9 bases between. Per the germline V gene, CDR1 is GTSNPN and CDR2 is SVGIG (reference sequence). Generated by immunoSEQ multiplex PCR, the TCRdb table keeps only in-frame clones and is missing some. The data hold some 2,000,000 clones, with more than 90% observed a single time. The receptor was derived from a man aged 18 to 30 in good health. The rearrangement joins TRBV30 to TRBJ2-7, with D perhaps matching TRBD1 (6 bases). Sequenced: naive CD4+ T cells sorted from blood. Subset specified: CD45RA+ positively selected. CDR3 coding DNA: TGTGCCTGCAAACAGGGCTACGAGCAGTACTTC. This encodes CACKQGYEQYF.